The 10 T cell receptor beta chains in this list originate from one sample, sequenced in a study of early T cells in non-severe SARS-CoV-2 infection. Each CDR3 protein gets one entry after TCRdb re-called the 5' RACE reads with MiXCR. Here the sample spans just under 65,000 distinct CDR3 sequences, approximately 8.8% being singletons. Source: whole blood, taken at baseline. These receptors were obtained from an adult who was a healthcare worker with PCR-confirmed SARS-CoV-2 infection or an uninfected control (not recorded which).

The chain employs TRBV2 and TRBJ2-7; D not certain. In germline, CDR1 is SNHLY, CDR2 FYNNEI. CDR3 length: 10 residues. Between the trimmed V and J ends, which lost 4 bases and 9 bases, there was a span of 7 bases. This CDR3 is CASSVRRQYF. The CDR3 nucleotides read TGTGCCAGCAGTGTCCGACGGCAGTACTTC.

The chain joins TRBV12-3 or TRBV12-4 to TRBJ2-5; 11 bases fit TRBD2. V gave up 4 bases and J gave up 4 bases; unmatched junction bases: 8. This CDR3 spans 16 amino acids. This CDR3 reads CASSSATSGSRETQYF. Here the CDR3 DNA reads TGTGCCAGCAGTTCCGCCACTAGCGGGAGTCGAGAGACCCAGTACTTC.

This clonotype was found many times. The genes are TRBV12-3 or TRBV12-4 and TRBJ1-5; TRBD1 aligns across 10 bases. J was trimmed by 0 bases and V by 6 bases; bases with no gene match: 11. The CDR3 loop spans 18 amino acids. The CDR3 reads CASSSDRGGFNSNQPQHF. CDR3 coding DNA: TGTGCCAGCAGCTCGGACAGGGGGGGCTTTAATAGCAATCAGCCCCAGCATTTT.

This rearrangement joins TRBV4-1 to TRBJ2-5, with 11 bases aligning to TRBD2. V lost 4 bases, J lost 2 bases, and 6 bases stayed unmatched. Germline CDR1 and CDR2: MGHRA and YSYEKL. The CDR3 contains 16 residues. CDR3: CASSPAGTSGQETQYF. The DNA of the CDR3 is TGCGCCAGCAGCCCCGCCGGGACTAGCGGACAAGAGACCCAGTACTTC.

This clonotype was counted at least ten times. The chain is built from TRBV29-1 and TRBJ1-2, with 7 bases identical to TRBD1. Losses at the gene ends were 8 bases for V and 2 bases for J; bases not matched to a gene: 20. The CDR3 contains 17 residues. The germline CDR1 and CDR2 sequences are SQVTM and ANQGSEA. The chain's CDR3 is CSLGDLSGTVRNYGYTF. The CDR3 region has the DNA TGCAGCCTGGGGGACCTCAGCGGGACAGTTAGAAACTATGGCTACACCTTC.

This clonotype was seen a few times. Here the CDR3 reads CASSPVQLAGGTGELFF. The DNA of the CDR3 is TGCGCCAGCAGCCCGGTCCAGCTAGCGGGAGGCACCGGGGAGCTGTTTTTT. The J gene is TRBJ2-2, the V gene TRBV4-1; 11 bases match TRBD2. CDR1 MGHRA and CDR2 YSYEKL come from the germline V gene. The trim removed 4 bases at V and 4 bases at J, leaving 8 bases unmatched. The length of the CDR3 is 17 residues.

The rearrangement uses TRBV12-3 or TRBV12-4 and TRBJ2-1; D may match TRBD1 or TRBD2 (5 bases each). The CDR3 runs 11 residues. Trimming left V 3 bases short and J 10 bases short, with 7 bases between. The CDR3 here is CASSFRDEQFF. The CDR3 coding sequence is TGTGCCAGCAGTTTTCGGGACGAGCAGTTCTTC.

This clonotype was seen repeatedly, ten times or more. CDR3 nucleotides: TGTGCCAGCAGCCTGGGTTTTTTCACAGATACGCAGTATTTT. Translating it yields CASSLGFFTDTQYF. The chain couples TRBV7-3 to TRBJ2-3, with D unresolved. Trimming cost V 5 bases and J 2 bases, with 11 bases left between them. Per germline, CDR1 SGHTA and CDR2 FQGTGA. The CDR3 contains 14 residues. Based on the CDR3 plus reference TRBV7-3 and TRBJ2-3, the full variable domain is GAGVSQTPSNKVTEKGKYVELRCDPISGHTALYWYRQSLGQGPEFLIYFQGTGAADDSGLPNDRFFAVRPEGSVSTLKIQRTERGDSAVYLCASSLGFFTDTQYFGPGTRLTVL.

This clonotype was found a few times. Here the CDR3 DNA reads TGTGCCACCACTATACGGGGGGGAGTAGGTACGCAGTATTTT. Its protein is CATTIRGGVGTQYF. The V and J genes are TRBV7-2 and TRBJ2-3; the match to TRBD2 covers 8 bases. Trimming cost V 10 bases and J 8 bases; bases outside gene matches: 14. The CDR3 extends over 14 amino acids. Germline lookup yields CDR1 SGHTA and CDR2 FQGNSA.

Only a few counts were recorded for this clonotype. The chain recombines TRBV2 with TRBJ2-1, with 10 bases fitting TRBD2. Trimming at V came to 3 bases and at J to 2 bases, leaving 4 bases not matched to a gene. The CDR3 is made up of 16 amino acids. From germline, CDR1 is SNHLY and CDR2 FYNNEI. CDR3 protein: CASSDVAGGTYNEQFF. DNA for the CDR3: TGTGCCAGCAGTGACGTAGCGGGAGGAACCTACAATGAGCAGTTCTTC. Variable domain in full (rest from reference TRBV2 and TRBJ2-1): EPEVTQTPSHQVTQMGQEVILRCVPISNHLYFYWYRQILGQKVEFLVSFYNNEISEKSEIFDDQFSVERPDGSNFTLKIRSTKLEDSAMYFCASSDVAGGTYNEQFFGPGTRLTVL.